This T cell receptor beta chain was found in a study of blood T cell repertoires in COVID-19. Study as a whole: The study drew acute and convalescent COVID-19 samples from the United States, Italy and Spain. Sources were T cells, B-cell-depleted T cells, or PBMCs; the material itself was cDNA or gDNA.

This CDR3 is built from 15 residues. Germline CDR1 WNHNN, CDR2 SYGVQD (reference sequence). The J segment lost 3 bases and the V segment lost 4 bases, leaving 9 bases of the junction unmatched. Repertoires were generated with immunoSEQ multiplex PCR, while TCRdb's copy carries only in-frame clones and drops some. The sample carries tens of thousands of clones, about 90% recorded once. The genes are TRBV10-1 and TRBJ2-7; 7 bases map to TRBD2. The receptor's source is a woman aged 80 or older with active COVID-19. The material sequenced was peripheral blood. The CDR3 loop reads CASSGILGLVYEQYF. In nucleotides, the CDR3 is TGCGCCAGCAGTGGGATTTTAGGACTAGTCTACGAGCAGTACTTC.